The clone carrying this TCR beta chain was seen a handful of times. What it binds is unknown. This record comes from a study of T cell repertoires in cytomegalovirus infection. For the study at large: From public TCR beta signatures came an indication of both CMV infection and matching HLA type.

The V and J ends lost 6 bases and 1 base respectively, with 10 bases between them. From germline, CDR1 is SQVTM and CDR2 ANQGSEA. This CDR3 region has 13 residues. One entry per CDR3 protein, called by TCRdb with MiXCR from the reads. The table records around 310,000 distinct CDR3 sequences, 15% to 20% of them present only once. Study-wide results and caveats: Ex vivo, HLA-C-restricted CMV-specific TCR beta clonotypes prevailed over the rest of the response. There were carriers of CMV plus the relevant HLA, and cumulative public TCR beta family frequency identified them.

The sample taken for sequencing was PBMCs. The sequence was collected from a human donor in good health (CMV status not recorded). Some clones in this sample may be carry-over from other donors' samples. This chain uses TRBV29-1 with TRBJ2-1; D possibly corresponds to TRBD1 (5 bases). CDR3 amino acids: CSVARGSYNEQFF. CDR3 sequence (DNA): TGCAGCGTCGCTAGGGGATCCTACAATGAGCAGTTCTTC.